This TCR beta chain emerged from a study of blood T cell repertoires in COVID-19. The repertoire was sequenced with immunoSEQ multiplex PCR; TCRdb's copy has only in-frame clones and lacks some. The repertoire consists of roughly 90,000 clones, with 80% occurring once and the leading ten covering 10% to 13%. CDR3 length equals 23 residues. CDR1 SGHDN and CDR2 FVKESK come from the germline V gene. V dropped 0 bases and J dropped 4 bases, with 37 bases sitting between them. J is TRBJ2-7 and V is TRBV14, with TRBD1 as a possible D gene (6 bases). The TCR was taken from an older woman with acute or convalescent COVID-19. Sequencing was performed on peripheral blood. CDR3 sequence reads: CASSQEPGNRDKAFQSSDYEQYF. Written as DNA, the CDR3 is TGTGCCAGCAGCCAAGAACCGGGGAATAGGGACAAGGCATTCCAGTCCTCCGATTACGAGCAGTACTTC.